The 17 T cell receptor beta chains in this list originate from one sample, sequenced in a study of cytomegalovirus exposure and HLA in healthy donors. Use of 60 Vbeta and 13 Jbeta primers characterized the PCR. TCRdb keeps only in-frame clones here, not all; method: immunoSEQ multiplex PCR. Found here are 180,000 or so clones, 82% of them singletons; the top ten hold under 7.5%. Material: PBMCs. Source of these receptors: a woman in her fifties or sixties in good health and CMV-seropositive.

The chain links TRBV7-6 to TRBJ1-1; D is unresolved. With 1 base removed from V and 5 bases from J, the gap between germline ends came to 8 bases. In germline, CDR1 is SGHVS, CDR2 FNYEAQ. The CDR3 runs 13 residues. The CDR3 region is CASSLVSGTEAFF. In nucleotides, the CDR3 is TGTGCCAGCAGCTTAGTCTCCGGGACTGAAGCTTTCTTT.

The chain carries TRBV6-1 and TRBJ1-2; D uncertain. This CDR3 comprises 11 residues. V was clipped by 8 bases and J by 5 bases, with 9 bases between them. CDR1 is MNHNS, CDR2 SASEGT, per germline. In DNA form, the CDR3 reads TGTGCCAGCCAGGCGCCATATGGCTACACCTTC. Translation: CASQAPYGYTF.

J is TRBJ2-2 and V is TRBV27; 7 positions match TRBD1. The CDR3 runs 14 residues. CDR1 is MNHEY and CDR2 is SMNVEV in the germline V gene (reference sequence). V lost 6 bases and J lost 8; bases outside the gene matches: 9. CDR3 nucleotides: TGTGCCAGCAGGGGACAGCAAGCTAGGGGGGAGCTGTTTTTT. This sequence encodes CASRGQQARGELFF.

The gene calls are TRBV10-3 and TRBJ1-2, with a weak D call TRBD1 (6 bases). The CDR3 extends over 14 amino acids. Trimming took 0 bases from V and 6 from J, leaving 11 bases between them. CDR1 ENHRY and CDR2 SYGVKD come from the germline V gene. The CDR3 loop reads CAISESRQAHGYTF. Here the CDR3 DNA reads TGTGCCATCAGTGAGTCGAGACAGGCCCATGGCTACACCTTC.

The chain couples TRBV19 to TRBJ1-5; no clear D. CDR3 length: 12 residues. CDR1 is LNHDA and CDR2 is SQIVND in the germline V gene (reference sequence). The V gene lost 5 bases and the J gene lost 5 bases, with 7 bases spanning the gap. CDR3 in DNA: TGTGCCAGTAGTCCCCAGGATCAGCCCCAGCATTTT. This encodes CASSPQDQPQHF.

The chain employs TRBV7-9 and TRBJ2-1, with TRBD2 matching 7 bases. This CDR3 has 13 residues. Germline V gives CDR1 SEHNR, CDR2 FQNEAQ (reference sequence). The ends lost 6 bases at V and 3 bases at J; junction bases unmatched: 2. The CDR3 protein is CASRASGYNEQFF. The CDR3 DNA reads as TGTGCCAGCAGGGCTAGCGGCTACAATGAGCAGTTCTTC.

This clone is a singleton in its sample. This chain's CDR3 is CASSLVDSYEQYF. CDR3 bases: TGCGCCAGCAGCTTGGTTGACAGCTACGAGCAGTACTTC. V and J are TRBV5-1 and TRBJ2-7; D may be TRBD1 (5 bases). This CDR3 is built from 13 residues. Germline values: CDR1 SGHRS, CDR2 YFSETQ. The V end lost 0 bases, the J end lost 3 bases, and 7 bases lay between the germline ends.

The V gene is TRBV5-1, the J gene TRBJ2-5, with D maybe TRBD1 (6 bases). The J call may be incorrect, as the DNA end agrees better with TRBJ2-7. The germline V gene has CDR1 SGHRS and CDR2 YFSETQ. The length of the CDR3 is 14 residues. The CDR3 spells CASSRTGPGYEQYF. The CDR3 DNA follows: TGCGCCAGCAGCAGAACAGGGCCAGGCTACGAGCAGTACTTC.

This chain joins TRBV5-5 and TRBJ2-3, with D perhaps TRBD2 (6 bases). The CDR3 extends over 12 amino acids. Germline values: CDR1 SGHKS, CDR2 YYEKEE (reference sequence). The V and J ends lost 5 bases and 7 bases respectively, with 11 bases between them. The CDR3 reads CASRLGDYTQYF. The CDR3 nucleotides are TGTGCCAGCAGACTTGGGGACTATACGCAGTATTTT.

The chain joins TRBV2 to TRBJ2-3, with TRBD2 matching 9 bases. J lost 3 bases, V lost 5 bases, and 6 bases had no gene match. This CDR3 contains 15 residues. Germline V gives CDR1 SNHLY, CDR2 FYNNEI. The CDR3 here is CASSPLAGRTDTQYF. DNA of the CDR3: TGTGCCAGCAGTCCTCTAGCGGGGCGGACAGATACGCAGTATTTT. The full variable domain, completed using reference TRBV2 and TRBJ2-3, is EPEVTQTPSHQVTQMGQEVILRCVPISNHLYFYWYRQILGQKVEFLVSFYNNEISEKSEIFDDQFSVERPDGSNFTLKIRSTKLEDSAMYFCASSPLAGRTDTQYFGPGTRLTVL.

Note on this clone: One end of the junction does not line up with germline, which may come from a read error. The rearrangement links TRBV7-9 to TRBJ1-2, with TRBD1 matching 8 bases. The CDR3 loop spans 13 amino acids. The germline V gene has CDR1 SEHNR and CDR2 FQNEAQ (reference sequence). CDR3 coding DNA: TGTTCCAGCAGCTTTGGACAGGGTGGCGGCTACACCTTC. It yields the protein CSSSFGQGGGYTF.

This clone appeared a few times. This rearrangement joins TRBV10-3 to TRBJ1-1; D perhaps matches TRBD1 (5 bases). V lost 4 bases and J 5 bases, leaving 14 bases between the germline ends. Germline loops: CDR1 ENHRY, CDR2 SYGVKD. This CDR3 contains 14 residues. CDR3 amino acids: CAISVEGRGTEAFF. Here the CDR3 DNA reads TGTGCCATCAGTGTGGAGGGGAGAGGGACTGAAGCTTTCTTT.

Comments on this clone: The junction does not match germline at one end; this may be a read error. The V call is TRBV7-9, the J call TRBJ2-7; D not resolved. This CDR3 has 13 amino acids. Germline V gives CDR1 SEHNR, CDR2 FQNEAQ (reference sequence). CDR3 sequence reads: CSSSLSLTHEQYF. CDR3 DNA: TGTTCCAGCAGCTTATCCTTGACACACGAGCAGTACTTC.

The rearrangement uses TRBV28 and TRBJ2-1; D remains unclear. Germline-derived CDR1 and CDR2 are MDHEN and SYDVKM. The CDR3 consists of 14 residues. V was shortened by 2 bases and J by 1 base, with 6 bases between the two germline ends. Here the CDR3 reads CASSLGHSYNEQFF. In nucleotides, the CDR3 is TGTGCCAGCAGTTTAGGCCATTCCTACAATGAGCAGTTCTTC.

The chain is built from TRBV7-3 and TRBJ2-1; 8 nucleotides line up with TRBD2. The CDR3 totals 15 residues. Per the germline V gene, CDR1 is SGHTA and CDR2 is FQGTGA. Trimming at V came to 2 bases and at J to 6 bases, leaving 6 bases not matched to a gene. The DNA of the CDR3 is TGTGCCAGCAGCTTATCGGGAGGGCCTGGCAATGAGCAGTTCTTC. It codes for CASSLSGGPGNEQFF.

The gene calls are TRBV28 and TRBJ2-7; possible D gene TRBD1, 5 bases. Germline V CDR1 and CDR2: MDHEN, SYDVKM. Trimming removed 2 bases at V and 3 bases at J, with 14 bases between. The CDR3 runs 15 residues. The CDR3 DNA follows: TGTGCCAGCAGTTTAGTCCCCGACAGAAGCTACGAGCAGTACTTC. It is translated as CASSLVPDRSYEQYF. Complete variable domain (other parts from reference TRBV28 and TRBJ2-7): DVKVTQSSRYLVKRTGEKVFLECVQDMDHENMFWYRQDPGLGLRLIYFSYDVKMKEKGDIPEGYSVSREKKERFSLILESASTNQTSMYLCASSLVPDRSYEQYFGPGTRLTVT.

The CDR3 nucleotides read TGCGCCAGCAGCTTGGGACTCTGGGACAGGGTCTTTGAGCAGTTCTTC. It codes for CASSLGLWDRVFEQFF. The chain links TRBV5-1 to TRBJ2-1, with 9 bases identical to TRBD1. From germline, CDR1 is SGHRS and CDR2 YFSETQ. Trimming cost V 0 bases and J 9 bases; bases outside gene matches: 10. This CDR3 has 16 residues.